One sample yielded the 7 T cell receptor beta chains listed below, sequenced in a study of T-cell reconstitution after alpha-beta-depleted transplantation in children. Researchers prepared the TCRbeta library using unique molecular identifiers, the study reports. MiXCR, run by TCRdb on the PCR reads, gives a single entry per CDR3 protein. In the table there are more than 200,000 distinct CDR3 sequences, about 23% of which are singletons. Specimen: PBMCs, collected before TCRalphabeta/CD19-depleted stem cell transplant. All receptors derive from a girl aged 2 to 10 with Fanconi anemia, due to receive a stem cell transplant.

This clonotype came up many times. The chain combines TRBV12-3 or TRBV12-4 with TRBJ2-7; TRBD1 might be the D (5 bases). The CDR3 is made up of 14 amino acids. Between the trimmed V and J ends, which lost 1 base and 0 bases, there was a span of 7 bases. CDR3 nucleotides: TGTGCCAGCAGTTTAGAGGGGTTCTCCTACGAGCAGTACTTC. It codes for CASSLEGFSYEQYF.

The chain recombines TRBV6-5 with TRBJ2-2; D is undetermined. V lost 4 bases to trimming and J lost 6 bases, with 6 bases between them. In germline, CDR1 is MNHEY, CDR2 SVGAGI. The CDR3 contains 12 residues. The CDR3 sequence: CASSSDPGELFF. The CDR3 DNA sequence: TGTGCCAGCAGTTCCGACCCCGGGGAGCTGTTTTTT.

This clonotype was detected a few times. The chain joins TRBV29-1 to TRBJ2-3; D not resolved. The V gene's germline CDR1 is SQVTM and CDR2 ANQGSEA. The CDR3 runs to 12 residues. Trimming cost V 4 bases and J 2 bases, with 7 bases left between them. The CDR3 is CSVAGATDTQYF. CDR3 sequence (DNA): TGCAGCGTTGCGGGCGCCACAGATACGCAGTATTTT.

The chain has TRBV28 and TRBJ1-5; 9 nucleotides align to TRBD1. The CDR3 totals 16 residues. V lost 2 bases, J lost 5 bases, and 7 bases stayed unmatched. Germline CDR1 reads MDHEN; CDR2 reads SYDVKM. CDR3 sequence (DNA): TGTGCCAGCAGTTTACCCGGGACAGGGCGTTATCAGCCCCAGCATTTT. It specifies CASSLPGTGRYQPQHF.

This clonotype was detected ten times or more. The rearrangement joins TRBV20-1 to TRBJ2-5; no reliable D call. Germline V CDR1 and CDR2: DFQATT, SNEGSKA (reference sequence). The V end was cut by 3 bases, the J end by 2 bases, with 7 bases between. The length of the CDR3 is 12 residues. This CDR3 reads CSARWSQETQYF. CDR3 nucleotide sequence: TGCAGTGCTAGGTGGAGTCAAGAGACCCAGTACTTC.

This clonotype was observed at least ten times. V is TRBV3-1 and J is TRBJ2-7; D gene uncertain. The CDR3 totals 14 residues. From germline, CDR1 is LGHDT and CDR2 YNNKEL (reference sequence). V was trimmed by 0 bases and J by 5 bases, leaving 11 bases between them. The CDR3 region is CASSQDLRVHEQYF. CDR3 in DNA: TGTGCCAGCAGCCAAGATTTAAGGGTACACGAGCAGTACTTC.

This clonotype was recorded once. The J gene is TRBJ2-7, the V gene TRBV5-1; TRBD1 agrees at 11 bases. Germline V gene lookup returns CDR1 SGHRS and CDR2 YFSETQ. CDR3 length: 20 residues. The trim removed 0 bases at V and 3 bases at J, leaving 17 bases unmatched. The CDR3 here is CASSLVGQGVERGGFYEQYF. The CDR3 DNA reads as TGCGCCAGCAGCTTGGTGGGACAGGGGGTCGAGAGAGGCGGGTTCTACGAGCAGTACTTC.